The rows below give T cell receptor beta chains drawn from one sample of a study. TCRdb re-analysed the RT-PCR reads in MiXCR, keeping a single row per CDR3 protein. The table lists about 680,000 distinct CDR3 sequences, 14% of them singletons. The specimen sequenced was memory CD4+ T cells from blood. Receptors originate from a female donor in good health, serving as a healthy control. Each CDR3 is given without its conserved first and last residue. Each record gives: V gene, CDR3 protein.

>TRBV20-1
SARSSAAPTDTQY
>TRBV20-1
SAGRGTSYGNQPQH
>TRBV7-9
ASSLEGGGEQY
>TRBV5-1
ASSLASGENNEQF
>TRBV7-9
ASSLGSGQGGPYEQY
>TRBV27
ASSFLTSGRYNEQF
>TRBV29-1
SVSRGQSRETQY
>TRBV28
ASSSGQGQFDDTQY
>TRBV5-1
ASSFLGSSYNEQF
>TRBV12-3/TRBV12-4
ASTSGAAHYNEQF
>TRBV6-2/TRBV6-3
ASSNPRGREANYGYT
>TRBV11-2
ASSLVAGAQETQY
>TRBV24-1
ATSERTSGGYNEQF
>TRBV7-2
ASSPGAGGSSTDTQY
>TRBV18
ASSPPSSQGDEQF
>TRBV29-1
SATTRLNTEAF